This T cell receptor beta chain was recovered during a study of a mutant IDH1 vaccine in newly diagnosed glioma. Overall study context: Patients had eight vaccinations, in weeks 1, 3, 5, 7, 11, 15, 19 and 23. The earlier regimen, radiotherapy, temozolomide, or both, was most often both.

This CDR3 has 15 residues. Germline assignment: CDR1 SNHLY and CDR2 FYNNEI. V was clipped by 5 bases and J by 3 bases, with 14 bases between them. TCRdb keeps only in-frame clones here, not all; method: immunoSEQ multiplex PCR. The sample contains roughly 76,000 clones, roughly 85% of which appear only once. Time point given: week 23, last vaccination. Doses consisted of 300 ug of mutant IDH1 20-mer peptide each, paired with topical imiquimod. A remark on this clone: Its target is not known.

The genes are TRBV2 and TRBJ1-5, with TRBD1 as a possible D gene (6 bases). This clonotype was obtained from a man aged 25 to 40 with glioma. Some clones in this sample may be carry-over from other donors' samples. Material: PBMCs, obtained from a glioma patient whose treatment included an IDH1 peptide vaccine. The chain's CDR3 is CASSPDPGVNQPQHF. CDR3 nucleotides: TGTGCCAGCAGTCCCGACCCAGGGGTCAATCAGCCCCAGCATTTT.